This T cell receptor (beta chain) came from a study of blood T cell repertoires in COVID-19. In the authors' methods: Estimates of nucleated cell counts were drawn from the amplification of reference gene primers. The protocol was immunoSEQ multiplex PCR, while the TCRdb copy is restricted to in-frame clones and leaves out a portion. That table is the source of V, J and clone size, and D and trimming were worked out from the DNA. The sample includes about 190,000 clones, around 85% seen only once; the top ten take approximately 3%. Germline V gives CDR1 MNHEY, CDR2 SVGAGI. The CDR3 runs to 14 residues. The V end lost 0 bases, the J end lost 14 bases, and 16 bases lay between the germline ends. This clone was picked up one time.

J is TRBJ1-4 and V is TRBV6-5; unclear D gene. This clonotype was sampled from a woman aged 25 to 45 who had recovered from COVID-19. The sample comprised PBMCs or T cells enriched from blood (not recorded which). CDR3 DNA sequence: TGTGCCAGCAGTTACTCGAGACCCCGCGACAATCTGTTTTTT. Encoded protein: CASSYSRPRDNLFF.